This T cell receptor beta chain is drawn from a study of ipilimumab plus nivolumab after autologous stem cell transplantation. This clone has only a few counts. Assay: immunoSEQ multiplex PCR; the TCRdb copy retains only in-frame clones and omits some. Of some 15,000 clones in the sample, about 81% were seen once. Starting 14 to 28 days after autologous transplant, ipilimumab 1 mg/kg was given. Patients got 3 mg/kg IV nivolumab weeks 1, 4, 7, 10, then biweekly through week 26. This receptor was obtained from a male donor with diffuse large B-cell lymphoma. Here the sequenced sample was PBMCs, taken in a trial of ipilimumab plus nivolumab as post-transplant consolidation.

CDR3 region: CASSKGSSNEQYF. The CDR3 coding sequence is TGTGCCAGCAGCAAGGGGTCTAGCAACGAGCAGTACTTC. The chain recombines TRBV5-6 with TRBJ2-7; D is perhaps TRBD1 or TRBD2 (5 bases each). Per germline, CDR1 SGHDT and CDR2 YYEEEE. There are 13 residues in the CDR3. V shed 4 bases and J shed 5 bases, with 13 bases lying between them.